Here is one T cell receptor (beta chain) with its context. Its specific antigen is unknown. Base qualities are not recorded, but no much larger clone differs from it by a single base. V loses 0 bases of germline sequence and J loses 7 bases, and the interval between the two ends is 15 bases. CDR1 and CDR2 (SGHTA, FQGNSA) derive from the germline V gene. The CDR3 has 16 amino acids, counting the end cysteine and phenylalanine. The CDR3 DNA has 48 bases and is translated from base 1. These data belong to a study of lymphopenia after photon versus proton radiotherapy (dated by TCRdb to the late 2010s). Background on the whole study: In patients with gastrointestinal tumors who developed high-grade lymphopenia, the study compared the immunological effects of photon radiation therapy with those of proton radiation therapy. The goal of the study was to describe how the two radiation modalities differ in their effects on the immune system. The cohort included under 25 patients with gastrointestinal tumors who developed lymphopenia after receiving either photon or proton therapy.

The full study reports these points: The survival association was examined only in patients who died, and the authors described better survival with proton therapy as a possibility, not as a demonstrated result. Across the cohort, among patients who died, a greater drop in TCR diversity after the nadir was inversely correlated with overall survival time. After the lymphocyte count nadir, photon-treated repertoires showed oligoclonal expansion, especially of CD8+ Temra cells, which drove the drop in diversity. During treatment, patients who received photon therapy lost naive T cells and TCR diversity and gained effector/memory populations, whereas patients who received proton therapy remained relatively stable.

Library preparation employed the immunoSEQ multiplex PCR assay. Alongside multiparametric flow cytometry, deep sequencing of rearranged TCR beta loci was used to profile the T cell repertoires. TCRdb re-hosts the immuneACCESS table, in-frame sequences only. Its copies lack some clones; in the studies checked, an unresolved V gene accounts for under half of them, and the cause for the rest is not known. This sample lists tens of thousands of clones; around 87% were detected once. More than 10% of the sample goes to the ten largest clones. The material sequenced was peripheral blood, taken from a patient treated with proton-based radiotherapy. This TCR derives from a man older than 75 with esophageal cancer. The chain is encoded by TRBV7-2 joined to TRBJ1-4; the D segment could be TRBD1, given 5 matching bases. The nucleotide sequence reads TGTGCCAGCAGCTTAGCCAAGACCACGGGGCTTGAAAAACTGTTTTTT. The translation is CASSLAKTTGLEKLFF. Where the CDR3 stops, the reference TRBV7-2 and TRBJ1-4 genes take over; the full variable domain is GAGVSQSPSNKVTEKGKDVELRCDPISGHTALYWYRQSLGQGLEFLIYFQGNSAPDKSGLPSDRFSAERTGGSVSTLTIQRTQQEDSAVYLCASSLAKTTGLEKLFFGSGTQLSVL.